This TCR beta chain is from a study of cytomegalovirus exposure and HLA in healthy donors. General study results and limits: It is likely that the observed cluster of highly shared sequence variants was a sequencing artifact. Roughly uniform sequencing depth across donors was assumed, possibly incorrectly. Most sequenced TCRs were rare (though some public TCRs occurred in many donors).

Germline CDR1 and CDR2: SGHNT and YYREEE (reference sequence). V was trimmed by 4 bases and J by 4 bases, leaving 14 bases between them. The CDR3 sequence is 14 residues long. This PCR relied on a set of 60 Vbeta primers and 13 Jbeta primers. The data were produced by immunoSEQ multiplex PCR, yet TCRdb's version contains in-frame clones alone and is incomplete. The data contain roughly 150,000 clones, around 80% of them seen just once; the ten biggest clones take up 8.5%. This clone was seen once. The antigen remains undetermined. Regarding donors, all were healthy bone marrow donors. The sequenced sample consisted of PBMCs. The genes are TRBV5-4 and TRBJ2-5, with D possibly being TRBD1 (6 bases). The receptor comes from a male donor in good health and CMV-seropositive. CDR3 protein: CASSQQGGVETQYF. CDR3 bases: TGTGCCAGCAGCCAACAGGGTGGGGTAGAGACCCAGTACTTC.